Listed below are T cell receptor beta chains from one sample, sequenced in a study of blood T cell repertoires in COVID-19. Sequenced by immunoSEQ multiplex PCR; TCRdb stores in-frame clones only, minus some. The sample contains roughly 180,000 clones, 80% to 90% of which appear only once. What was sequenced was peripheral blood. All receptors come from a woman aged 40 to 55 with COVID-19, enrolled during active disease. The CDR3 runs from the conserved cysteine through the conserved F or W. The D gene is left open where the match is weak. Size is omitted from some rows. Given values are once, few, many or a class for expanded clones.

v_gene	abundance	j_gene	d_gene	CDR3aa	CDR3nt
TRBV28	NA	TRBJ2-7	NA	CASSHGGQYEQYF	TGTGCCAGCAGCCACGGGGGGCAGTACGAGCAGTACTTC
TRBV18	NA	TRBJ1-4	TRBD1	CASSPRTGVNEKLFF	TGTGCCAGCTCACCCCGGACAGGGGTTAATGAAAAACTGTTTTTT
TRBV7-2	NA	TRBJ2-3	NA	CASSLGTISDTQYF	TGTGCCAGCAGCTTAGGGACTATCTCGGATACGCAGTATTTT
TRBV20-1	NA	TRBJ2-1	TRBD1	CSASEGQGDLDEQFF	TGCAGTGCTAGTGAGGGACAGGGGGATCTAGATGAGCAGTTCTTC
TRBV3-1/TRBV3-2	NA	TRBJ2-2	NA	CASTFNTGELFF	TGTGCCAGCACCTTTAACACCGGGGAGCTGTTTTTT
TRBV28	NA	TRBJ1-4	TRBD1	CASSLSGTGINRKLFF	TGTGCCAGCAGTCTGTCCGGGACAGGGATTAATAGAAAACTGTTTTTT
TRBV28	NA	TRBJ2-1	NA	CASSGSQGRSYNEQFF	TGTGCCAGCAGTGGGAGCCAGGGGCGCTCCTACAATGAGCAGTTCTTC
TRBV3-1/TRBV3-2	NA	TRBJ2-1	TRBD2	CASSQGLVTLQFF	TGTGCCAGCAGCCAGGGACTAGTGACCCTGCAGTTCTTC
TRBV2	NA	TRBJ2-7	TRBD2	CASRLAGAGEQYF	TGTGCCAGCAGGCTAGCGGGAGCTGGCGAGCAGTACTTC
TRBV3-1/TRBV3-2	NA	TRBJ2-7	TRBD1	CASSPPDRDEQYF	TGTGCCAGCAGCCCCCCCGACAGGGACGAGCAGTACTTC
TRBV2	NA	TRBJ2-5	TRBD1	CASSEDRGRETQYF	TGTGCCAGCAGTGAGGACAGGGGGAGAGAGACCCAGTACTTC
TRBV6-4	NA	TRBJ2-1	NA	CASRDFSSYNEQFF	TGTGCCAGCAGAGACTTTAGCTCCTACAATGAGCAGTTCTTC
TRBV10-3	NA	TRBJ1-2	NA	CAIGGGYTF	TGTGCCATCGGCGGTGGCTACACCTTC
TRBV11-1	NA	TRBJ1-6	NA	CASSSHGGGSPLHF	TGTGCCAGCAGCTCCCATGGGGGGGGATCACCCCTCCACTTT
TRBV28	NA	TRBJ2-7	TRBD2	CASGTSASYEQYF	TGTGCCAGCGGGACTAGCGCTTCCTACGAGCAGTACTTC
TRBV5-1	NA	TRBJ1-1	NA	CASSLAGKGTEAFF	TGCGCCAGCAGCTTGGCAGGGAAGGGGACTGAAGCTTTCTTT
TRBV27	NA	TRBJ1-2	NA	CASRRSGENYGYTF	TGTGCCAGCAGACGGAGCGGGGAAAACTATGGCTACACCTTC
TRBV20-1	NA	TRBJ1-4	TRBD1	CSATGNEKLFF	TGCAGTGCGACAGGGAATGAAAAACTGTTTTTT
TRBV14	NA	TRBJ2-7	TRBD2	CASSQGTSGTYEQYF	TGTGCCAGCAGCCAAGGGACTAGCGGGACGTACGAGCAGTACTTC
TRBV7-3	NA	TRBJ2-1	TRBD2	CASSLRPLAEGYNEQFF	TGTGCCAGCAGCTTACGGCCTCTAGCGGAGGGTTACAATGAGCAGTTCTTC
TRBV6-2/TRBV6-3	NA	TRBJ2-7	NA	CASSFFQGRLYEQYF	TGTGCCAGCAGTTTCTTTCAGGGTAGACTCTACGAGCAGTACTTC
TRBV3-1/TRBV3-2	NA	TRBJ2-7	TRBD1	CASSPLGGQRPSGQLPTEQYF	TGTGCCAGCAGCCCGTTAGGAGGACAACGCCCGTCGGGACAGCTACCAACCGAGCAGTACTTC
TRBV5-1	NA	TRBJ1-1	NA	CASTYARGTEAFF	TGCGCCAGTACGTATGCTAGGGGCACTGAAGCTTTCTTT
TRBV7-3	NA	TRBJ2-2	NA	CASSLKVSGANTGELFF	TGTGCCAGCAGCTTAAAGGTTAGCGGAGCGAACACCGGGGAGCTGTTTTTT
TRBV25-1	NA	TRBJ2-1	NA	CASSPIGASNEQFF	TGTGCCAGCAGTCCCATTGGGGCTTCCAATGAGCAGTTCTTC
TRBV5-4	few	TRBJ2-6	TRBD1	CASRIQGSSGANVLTF	TGTGCCAGCCGGATACAGGGGAGCTCTGGGGCCAACGTCCTGACTTTC
TRBV2	NA	TRBJ1-4	TRBD1	CASGRQGLGEKLFF	TGTGCCAGCGGGAGACAGGGGCTTGGTGAAAAACTGTTTTTT
TRBV10-2	NA	TRBJ1-5	NA	CASSGRGGRSQSQPQHF	TGCGCCAGCAGTGGTCGGGGGGGCCGCTCCCAATCTCAGCCCCAGCATTTT
TRBV6-5	NA	TRBJ1-3	NA	CATTAFSGNTIYF	TGTGCCACCACAGCCTTCTCTGGAAACACCATATATTTT
TRBV30	NA	TRBJ1-5	NA	CAWRQGLYSNQPQHF	TGTGCCTGGAGGCAGGGTCTGTATAGCAATCAGCCCCAGCATTTT
TRBV30	NA	TRBJ1-2	NA	CAWSRANYGYTF	TGTGCCTGGAGCCGGGCTAACTATGGCTACACCTTC
TRBV11-2	NA	TRBJ2-7	TRBD2	CASNIAGGSSGSREQYF	TGTGCCAGCAACATCGCCGGCGGGTCTAGCGGGAGTAGAGAGCAGTACTTC
TRBV12-3/TRBV12-4	once	TRBJ1-6	NA	CASRRERSPLHF	TGTGCCAGCAGAAGAGAGCGATCACCCCTCCACTTT
TRBV19	NA	TRBJ1-5	NA	CASRGGFSSNQPQHF	TGTGCCAGTAGGGGGGGGTTCAGCAGCAATCAGCCCCAGCATTTT
TRBV7-9	NA	TRBJ2-7	TRBD2	CASSITGTSVSEQYF	TGTGCCAGCAGCATTACCGGGACTAGCGTATCCGAGCAGTACTTC
TRBV10-1	NA	TRBJ2-2	NA	CASSPRHRTGELFF	TGCGCCAGCAGCCCCAGACATCGGACCGGGGAGCTGTTTTTT
TRBV10-1	NA	TRBJ2-3	NA	CASSSGAVDTQYF	TGCGCCAGCAGTAGCGGAGCGGTAGATACGCAGTATTTT
TRBV4-1	NA	TRBJ2-1	TRBD1	CASSRGQGPSSYNEQFF	TGCGCCAGCAGCCGAGGACAGGGGCCAAGCTCCTACAATGAGCAGTTCTTC
TRBV7-6	few	TRBJ2-2	NA	CASTARRGAVGELFF	TGTGCCAGCACCGCCCGACGCGGGGCAGTCGGGGAGCTGTTTTTT
TRBV7-9	NA	TRBJ2-7	NA	CASSLSGGTSGIYEQYF	TGTGCCAGCAGCTTAAGTGGAGGGACGAGTGGCATTTACGAGCAGTACTTC
TRBV19	NA	TRBJ2-3	TRBD2	CASSKRGLAGVFTDTQYF	TGTGCCAGTAGTAAGCGGGGACTAGCGGGAGTTTTCACAGATACGCAGTATTTT